A selection of T cell receptor beta chains follows, all from one sample in a study of blood T cell repertoires in COVID-19. The assay was immunoSEQ multiplex PCR, and TCRdb's table has in-frame clones only and misses some. The repertoire holds about 69,000 clones, with approximately 80% as singletons. The sequenced sample consisted of peripheral blood. The receptors here all came from a woman of 80 years or more with acute or convalescent COVID-19. The CDR3 runs from the conserved cysteine through the conserved F or W. The D gene is left open where the match is weak. For some rows the clone size is stated as once, few or many, or as a class when expanded; others skip it.

>.|TRBV5-1|TRBJ1-6|TRBD1
CASRAGTGESPLHF
TGCGCCAGCAGGGCCGGGACAGGGGAATCACCCCTCCACTTT
>.|TRBV6-2/TRBV6-3|TRBJ1-2|.
CASSQGHLYGYTF
TGTGCCAGCAGCCAGGGACACCTCTATGGCTACACCTTC
>once|TRBV19|TRBJ2-2|.
CASSIPRGQFTGELFF
TGTGCCAGTAGTATCCCCCGCGGACAGTTCACCGGGGAGCTGTTTTTT
>.|TRBV5-1|TRBJ1-5|TRBD1
CASSLGTGTGVQPQHF
TGCGCCAGCAGCTTGGGGACCGGGACAGGGGTCCAGCCCCAGCATTTT
>.|TRBV6-1|TRBJ1-2|.
CASSETLPGRLDYTF
TGTGCCAGCAGTGAGACCCTTCCCGGCAGACTCGACTACACCTTC
>.|TRBV27|TRBJ2-1|TRBD1
CASSLWGQGNNEQFF
TGTGCCAGCAGTTTATGGGGACAGGGTAACAATGAGCAGTTCTTC
>.|TRBV3-1/TRBV3-2|TRBJ1-2|TRBD1
CASSPTGDVFGYTF
TGTGCCAGCAGCCCCACAGGGGATGTATTTGGCTACACCTTC
>.|TRBV5-4|TRBJ2-1|TRBD2
CASSRTLAGGYNEQFF
TGTGCCAGCAGCCGTACACTAGCGGGGGGATACAATGAGCAGTTCTTC
>.|TRBV19|TRBJ1-2|TRBD1
CASRLLDRAYGYTF
TGTGCCAGTAGGCTACTAGACAGGGCCTATGGCTACACCTTC
>.|TRBV5-1|TRBJ2-7|TRBD2
CASSYSGRGEQYF
TGCGCCAGCAGCTACTCAGGGAGGGGCGAGCAGTACTTC
>few|TRBV6-5|TRBJ1-3|TRBD1
CASGPGGENTIYF
TGTGCCAGCGGGCCAGGGGGTGAAAACACCATATATTTT
>.|TRBV7-3|TRBJ1-6|TRBD1
CASSLGTEVSPLHF
TGTGCCAGCAGCTTGGGGACAGAAGTCTCACCCCTCCACTTT
>.|TRBV5-5|TRBJ1-2|TRBD1
CASSLDAGTGIYGYTF
TGTGCCAGCAGCTTGGACGCCGGGACAGGGATCTATGGCTACACCTTC
>.|TRBV30|TRBJ2-7|TRBD2
CAWSVPASGTYEQYF
TGTGCCTGGAGTGTACCCGCTAGCGGGACCTACGAGCAGTACTTC
>.|TRBV4-1|TRBJ2-3|.
CASSQAWGGTDTQYF
TGCGCCAGCAGCCAAGCGTGGGGGGGCACAGATACGCAGTATTTT
>.|TRBV7-2|TRBJ1-4|.
CASSLRRVGEKLFF
TGTGCCAGCAGCTTACGGAGGGTCGGTGAAAAACTGTTTTTT
>once|TRBV3-1/TRBV3-2|TRBJ1-2|.
CASSHSTGYTF
TGTGCCAGCAGCCATTCTACAGGGTACACCTTC
>.|TRBV30|TRBJ1-1|.
CALETTWGSEAFF
TGTGCCTTAGAAACGACCTGGGGCTCTGAAGCTTTCTTT
>.|TRBV10-1|TRBJ1-2|.
CASSEDRNYGYTF
TGCGCCAGCAGTGAGGACAGAAACTATGGCTACACCTTC
>once|TRBV5-1|TRBJ2-7|TRBD1
CASSSGQGTLSSYEQYF
TGCGCCAGCAGCTCGGGACAGGGGACACTAAGTTCCTACGAGCAGTACTTC
>.|TRBV18|TRBJ1-1|.
CASSPTQQGKTEAFF
TGTGCCAGCTCACCAACACAGCAGGGGAAGACTGAAGCTTTCTTT
>.|TRBV2|TRBJ2-5|TRBD2
CASRALSGGIQETQYF
TGTGCCAGCAGGGCCCTTAGCGGGGGGATACAAGAGACCCAGTACTTC
>.|TRBV2|TRBJ1-2|.
CASGASYGYTF
TGTGCCAGCGGGGCCTCCTATGGCTACACCTTC
>.|TRBV30|TRBJ2-3|.
CAWRIVRRGGLDTQYF
TGTGCCTGGAGGATTGTTAGGAGGGGGGGCCTAGATACGCAGTATTTT
>.|TRBV20-1|TRBJ1-1|.
CSASITGLNTEAFF
TGCAGTGCTAGTATAACAGGACTGAACACTGAAGCTTTCTTT
>.|TRBV18|TRBJ1-1|TRBD1
CASSERTGRSEAFF
TGTGCCAGCTCAGAACGGACAGGGAGGAGTGAAGCTTTCTTT
>.|TRBV11-2|TRBJ1-1|TRBD1
CASSLESQGAYEAFF
TGTGCCAGCAGCTTAGAGTCGCAGGGGGCATATGAAGCTTTCTTT
>.|TRBV30|TRBJ2-2|.
CAWSVVRGTGELFF
TGTGCCTGGAGTGTTGTCAGGGGCACCGGGGAGCTGTTTTTT
>.|TRBV18|TRBJ2-5|TRBD2
CASSPREGETQYF
TGTGCCAGCTCACCACGGGAGGGGGAGACCCAGTACTTC
>few|TRBV11-3|TRBJ2-1|TRBD2
CASSQGTSGGVDEQFF
TGTGCCAGCAGCCAAGGGACTAGCGGGGGTGTCGATGAGCAGTTCTTC
>.|TRBV6-2/TRBV6-3|TRBJ2-3|TRBD2
CASSPGLAADTQYF
TGTGCCAGCAGTCCAGGACTAGCGGCAGATACGCAGTATTTT
>.|TRBV6-5|TRBJ2-7|.
CASSRGYEQYF
TGTGCCAGCTCCAGGGGTTACGAGCAGTACTTC
>.|TRBV19|TRBJ1-2|TRBD1
CASSMAPGQGLGGYTF
TGTGCCAGTAGTATGGCCCCGGGACAGGGCTTAGGGGGCTACACCTTC
>.|TRBV15|TRBJ2-1|TRBD1
CATSRDRGRNDEQFF
TGTGCCACCAGCAGGGACAGGGGGCGGAATGATGAGCAGTTCTTC
>.|TRBV7-6|TRBJ1-5|TRBD1
CASSSMGQGVQPQHF
TGTGCCAGCAGCTCCATGGGACAGGGGGTACAGCCCCAGCATTTT
>.|TRBV5-6|TRBJ2-3|.
CASSPIGGSTDTQYF
TGTGCCAGCAGCCCTATTGGGGGGAGCACAGATACGCAGTATTTT
>.|TRBV5-6|TRBJ1-1|TRBD1
CASSLYRGHTEAFF
TGTGCCAGCAGCTTGTACAGGGGCCACACTGAAGCTTTCTTT
>once|TRBV10-2|TRBJ2-6|.
CASSDRGGAGANVLTF
TGCGCCAGCAGTGATAGGGGCGGGGCCGGGGCCAACGTCCTGACTTTC
>.|TRBV7-6|TRBJ2-1|TRBD2
CASSSSGGALDEQFF
TGTGCCAGCAGCTCCAGCGGGGGGGCCCTGGATGAGCAGTTCTTC
>.|TRBV6-5|TRBJ1-5|.
CAAKVGGTSNQPQHF
TGTGCCGCCAAGGTTGGAGGGACTAGCAATCAGCCCCAGCATTTT
>.|TRBV30|TRBJ2-5|.
CAWDLNGETQYF
TGTGCCTGGGACTTAAACGGGGAGACCCAGTACTTC
>.|TRBV7-8|TRBJ2-1|TRBD2
CASSLVGLAGSYNEQFF
TGTGCCAGCAGCTTAGTCGGACTAGCGGGCTCCTACAATGAGCAGTTCTTC
>.|TRBV7-8|TRBJ1-4|.
CASSRRTGGSEKLFF
TGTGCCAGCAGCAGGCGGACCGGGGGGAGTGAAAAACTGTTTTTT
>.|TRBV7-9|TRBJ1-5|.
CASSRGTGVSNQPQHF
TGTGCCAGCAGCCGGGGTACGGGGGTAAGCAATCAGCCCCAGCATTTT
>.|TRBV10-1|TRBJ2-7|TRBD2
CASSDFGLARNEQYF
TGCGCCAGCAGTGACTTCGGACTAGCGAGGAACGAGCAGTACTTC
>.|TRBV19|TRBJ2-7|TRBD1
CASSIPGGDEQYF
TGTGCCAGTAGTATCCCAGGGGGCGACGAGCAGTACTTC
>.|TRBV7-9|TRBJ2-7|.
CASTPERISYEQYF
TGTGCCAGCACCCCCGAGCGGATCTCCTACGAGCAGTACTTC
>.|TRBV19|TRBJ1-5|.
CASSPEGGRVNQPQHF
TGTGCCAGTAGTCCAGAGGGAGGGAGGGTCAATCAGCCCCAGCATTTT
>.|TRBV6-5|TRBJ2-7|.
CASISVSYEQYF
TGTGCCAGCATTTCGGTTTCCTACGAGCAGTACTTC
>.|TRBV11-2|TRBJ2-7|.
CASSLSTGFSYEQYF
TGTGCCAGCAGCTTATCTACGGGGTTTTCCTACGAGCAGTACTTC
>.|TRBV6-1|TRBJ2-1|TRBD2
CASSESLYMGLAGGHNEQFF
TGTGCCAGCAGTGAATCGCTATACATGGGACTAGCGGGGGGTCACAATGAGCAGTTCTTC
>.|TRBV25-1|TRBJ2-7|.
CASSAGETFSYEQYF
TGTGCCAGCAGTGCGGGGGAGACTTTCTCCTACGAGCAGTACTTC
>.|TRBV9|TRBJ2-1|TRBD1
CASSVRQGPDNEQFF
TGTGCCAGCAGCGTCCGACAGGGCCCGGACAATGAGCAGTTCTTC
>.|TRBV9|TRBJ1-6|TRBD1
CASSASGPGTGGRNLHF
TGTGCCAGCAGCGCCTCGGGTCCCGGGACAGGGGGTCGAAACCTCCACTTT
>.|TRBV18|TRBJ2-1|TRBD1
CASSPIDRVGNEQFF
TGTGCCAGCTCACCAATAGACAGGGTAGGGAATGAGCAGTTCTTC
>.|TRBV9|TRBJ1-3|.
CASSASGSLGGNTIYF
TGTGCCAGCAGCGCAAGCGGGAGTCTGGGTGGAAACACCATATATTTT
>once|TRBV19|TRBJ2-5|.
CASSIGVETQYF
TGTGCCAGTAGTATAGGCGTGGAGACCCAGTACTTC
>.|TRBV7-7|TRBJ2-5|.
CASSLGTLIYQETQYF
TGTGCTAGCAGCTTAGGGACTCTCATATACCAAGAGACCCAGTACTTC